The following is a T cell receptor (beta chain) sequence with its context. The sample originates from a study of metastatic and nonmetastatic thyroid tumors. Study context: Repertoire comparisons spanned blood and tumor or nodule tissue from malignant and benign thyroid patients.

All patients were untreated before thyroid surgery. TCRdb re-analyzed the PCR reads using MiXCR. The table lists under 20,000 clones, over 25% of them singletons, with less than 25% in the top ten. This receptor was obtained from a male donor with papillary thyroid cancer or a benign thyroid nodule (not recorded which). Some clones in this sample may be carry-over from other donors' samples. The sample consisted of tumor tissue.

This CDR3 is CASSLETPGGVTEAFF. The CDR3 coding sequence is TGTGCCAGCAGCTTAGAAACCCCCGGAGGGGTCACTGAAGCTTTCTTT. The gene calls are TRBV11-3 and TRBJ1-1; D is perhaps TRBD1 (5 bases). This CDR3 comprises 16 residues. Trimming stripped 0 bases from V and 4 bases from J, with 15 bases between. Germline V gene data show CDR1 as SGHNT and CDR2 as YENEEA.